This entry lists 10 T cell receptor beta chains sequenced from one sample in a study of cytomegalovirus exposure and HLA in healthy donors. Vbeta (60) and Jbeta (13) primers were used in the PCR. This table comes from immunoSEQ multiplex PCR, and its TCRdb copy is limited to in-frame clones, with some not included. The sample yields under 150,000 clones, over 60% seen once. The sequencing sample was made of PBMCs. These receptor sequences come from a man in his forties in good health and CMV-seropositive.

This chain uses TRBV5-4 with TRBJ2-5; 10 bases are shared with TRBD1. The CDR3 covers 15 residues. With 3 bases clipped from V and 6 bases from J, the junction kept 8 bases outside the gene matches. CDR1 is SGHNT and CDR2 is YYREEE in the germline V gene (reference sequence). The CDR3 DNA reads TGTGCCAGCAGCTCCGCGGGACAGGGGAGGAAGACCCAGTACTTC. Protein: CASSSAGQGRKTQYF.

The chain links TRBV14 to TRBJ2-2, with D tentatively TRBD1 (7 bases). With 4 bases removed from V and 1 base from J, the gap between germline ends came to 10 bases. CDR1 SGHDN and CDR2 FVKESK come from the germline V gene. The CDR3 covers 15 residues. CDR3 coding DNA: TGTGCCAGCAGCCGACAGGGACTGAACACCGGGGAGCTGTTTTTT. It is translated as CASSRQGLNTGELFF.

This chain connects TRBV29-1 to TRBJ1-2; TRBD1 matches 7 bases. With V trimmed by 8 bases and J by 4 bases, 13 bases remained unmatched. The CDR3 has 14 amino acids. CDR1 and CDR2 (germline): SQVTM, ANQGSEA. The CDR3 DNA is TGCAGCACTGAGCCCGGGGACAGACCCTATGGCTACACCTTC. It yields the protein CSTEPGDRPYGYTF.

The chain carries TRBV6-1 and TRBJ2-1; 8 bases are shared with TRBD1. V gave up 0 bases and J gave up 9 bases; unmatched junction bases: 10. This CDR3 spans 16 amino acids. Germline CDR1 MNHNS, CDR2 SASEGT. The CDR3 DNA is TGTGCCAGCAGTGAAGCAGTGGGGCAGGGGGCTAGTGAGCAGTTCTTC. Amino acids: CASSEAVGQGASEQFF.

The V gene is TRBV28, the J gene TRBJ1-5, with D possibly TRBD1 on 5 matching bases. This CDR3 spans 14 amino acids. V lost 3 bases and J lost 7, with 13 bases in between. CDR1 is MDHEN, CDR2 SYDVKM, per germline. The CDR3: CASSFSTVLQPQHF. Here the CDR3 DNA reads TGTGCCAGCAGTTTTTCGACAGTCTTACAGCCCCAGCATTTT.

V usage is TRBV6-5 and J usage is TRBJ2-3; 8 nucleotides line up with TRBD1. Germline V gene sequence: CDR1 MNHEY, CDR2 SVGAGI. The V gene end was trimmed by 1 base and the J gene end by 2 bases; junction bases not matched to a gene: 5. The CDR3 runs to 16 residues. DNA of the CDR3: TGTGCCAGCAGTTACTTCGGACAGGGATCCACAGATACGCAGTATTTT. It specifies CASSYFGQGSTDTQYF.

This clone appeared a few times. The chain employs TRBV5-1 and TRBJ2-7; D is unclear. CDR3 length: 12 residues. The germline V gene encodes CDR1 SGHRS and CDR2 YFSETQ. V lost 4 bases to trimming and J lost 4 bases, with 9 bases between them. CDR3 amino acids: CASSQTEYEQYF. Here the CDR3 DNA reads TGCGCCAGCAGCCAGACGGAGTACGAGCAGTACTTC.

The rearrangement joins TRBV4-1 to TRBJ1-4; D not certain. V lost 0 bases and J 5 bases, leaving 10 bases between the germline ends. In germline, CDR1 is MGHRA, CDR2 YSYEKL. CDR3 size: 15 residues. In nucleotides, the CDR3 is TGCGCCAGCAGCCAAGATCCTAGGCAGAATGAAAAACTGTTTTTT. This encodes CASSQDPRQNEKLFF.

The chain combines TRBV5-1 with TRBJ2-1; TRBD2 matches at 12 bases. The junction had 2 bases not matched to a gene; V was cut back by 4 bases and J by 3 bases. Germline V gene data show CDR1 as SGHRS and CDR2 as YFSETQ. The CDR3 sequence is 15 residues long. CDR3 loop: CASSPSGRDYNEQFF. The DNA for the CDR3 is TGCGCCAGCAGCCCTAGCGGGAGGGACTACAATGAGCAGTTCTTC.

This clone has just a few counts. The chain employs TRBV4-1 and TRBJ1-2, with D uncertain. This CDR3 has 15 residues. Germline CDR1 and CDR2: MGHRA and YSYEKL. Trimming cost V 0 bases and J 2 bases, with 10 bases left between them. The CDR3 nucleotides are TGCGCCAGCAGCCAAGACCAAACAGTGAACTATGGCTACACCTTC. Protein product: CASSQDQTVNYGYTF.